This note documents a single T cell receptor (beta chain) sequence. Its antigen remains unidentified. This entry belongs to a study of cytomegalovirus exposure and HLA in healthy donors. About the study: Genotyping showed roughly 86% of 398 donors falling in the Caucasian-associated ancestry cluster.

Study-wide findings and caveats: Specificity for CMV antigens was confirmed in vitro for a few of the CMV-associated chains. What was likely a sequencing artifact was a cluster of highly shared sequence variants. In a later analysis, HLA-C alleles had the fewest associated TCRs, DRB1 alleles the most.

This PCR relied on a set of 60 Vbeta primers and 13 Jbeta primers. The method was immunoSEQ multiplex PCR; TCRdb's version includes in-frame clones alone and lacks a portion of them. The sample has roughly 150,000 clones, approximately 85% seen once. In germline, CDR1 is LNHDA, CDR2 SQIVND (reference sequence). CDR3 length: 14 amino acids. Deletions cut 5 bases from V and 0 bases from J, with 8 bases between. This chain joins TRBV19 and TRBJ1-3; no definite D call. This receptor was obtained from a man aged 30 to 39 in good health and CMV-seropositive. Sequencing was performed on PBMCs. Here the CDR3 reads CASSLRDSGNTIYF. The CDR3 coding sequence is TGTGCCAGTAGTCTCCGGGACTCTGGAAACACCATATATTTT.